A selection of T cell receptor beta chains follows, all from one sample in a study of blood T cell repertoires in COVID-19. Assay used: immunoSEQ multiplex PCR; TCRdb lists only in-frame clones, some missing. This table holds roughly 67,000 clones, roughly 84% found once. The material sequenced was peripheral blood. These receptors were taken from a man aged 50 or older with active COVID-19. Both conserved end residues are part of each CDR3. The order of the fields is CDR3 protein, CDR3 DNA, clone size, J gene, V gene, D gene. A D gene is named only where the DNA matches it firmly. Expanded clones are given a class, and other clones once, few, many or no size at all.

CASSLGPPQGLFSGNTIYF TGTGCCAGCAGTTTAGGCCCCCCCCAGGGCCTGTTCTCTGGAAACACCATATATTTT NA TRBJ1-3 TRBV27 NA
CSATGGANTGELFF TGCAGCGCAACAGGGGGCGCGAACACCGGGGAGCTGTTTTTT NA TRBJ2-2 TRBV29-1 TRBD1
CASSLVLAASLVF TGTGCCAGCAGCTTGGTACTAGCGGCTTCCCTGGTTTTT NA TRBJ2-3 TRBV5-4 TRBD2
CASSLKGYSGANVLTF TGTGCCAGCAGCTTAAAGGGGTATTCTGGGGCCAACGTCCTGACTTTC NA TRBJ2-6 TRBV7-8 NA
CASTLDRVTEAFF TGTGCCAGCACCCTAGACAGGGTCACTGAAGCTTTCTTT NA TRBJ1-1 TRBV6-5 TRBD1
CASSLDSYQPQHF TGTGCCAGCAGCTTAGACAGTTATCAGCCCCAGCATTTT once TRBJ1-5 TRBV7-8 NA
CASSLRQRGSTGELFF TGTGCCAGCAGTCTTCGACAGCGGGGTTCTACCGGGGAGCTGTTTTTT NA TRBJ2-2 TRBV2 TRBD2
CASRLGQVPEAFF TGTGCCAGCAGATTGGGACAGGTCCCTGAAGCTTTCTTT few TRBJ1-1 TRBV7-9 TRBD1
CASSYPTGTNEKLFF TGTGCCAGCAGTTACCCCACAGGGACAAATGAAAAACTGTTTTTT NA TRBJ1-4 TRBV6-6 NA
CASSQWQGPRYGYTF TGTGCCAGCAGCCAATGGCAGGGGCCGAGATATGGCTACACCTTC NA TRBJ1-2 TRBV3-1/TRBV3-2 NA
CASSSRGTGGGYTF TGCGCCAGCAGCTCCCGAGGGACAGGGGGTGGCTACACCTTC few TRBJ1-2 TRBV5-1 TRBD1
CASSARGAGTANTGELFF TGTGCCAGCAGCGCCAGGGGGGCCGGGACAGCGAACACCGGGGAGCTGTTTTTT NA TRBJ2-2 TRBV7-9 NA
CASSQGTGVYGYTF TGCGCCAGCAGCCAAGGGACAGGGGTCTATGGCTACACCTTC NA TRBJ1-2 TRBV5-1 TRBD1
CASSKLAHNEQFF TGTGCCAGCAGTAAGCTAGCCCACAATGAGCAGTTCTTC NA TRBJ2-1 TRBV6-2/TRBV6-3 NA
CASSQTGGDSPLHF TGTGCCAGCTCGCAAACAGGGGGCGATTCACCCCTCCACTTT NA TRBJ1-6 TRBV18 TRBD1
CASSISAGEMHEQFF TGTGCCAGTAGTATAAGTGCGGGAGAAATGCATGAGCAGTTCTTC NA TRBJ2-1 TRBV19 TRBD2
CATRTGTFQPYEQYF TGTGCCACCCGGACAGGGACGTTTCAGCCCTACGAGCAGTACTTC NA TRBJ2-7 TRBV6-6 TRBD1
CAISESGTGNPAIYF TGTGCCATCAGTGAGTCTGGGACAGGGAATCCGGCCATATATTTT NA TRBJ1-3 TRBV10-3 TRBD1
CASNKDRDYGYTF TGTGCCAGCAATAAGGACAGGGACTATGGCTACACCTTC once TRBJ1-2 TRBV2 TRBD1
CASSINSGNTIYF TGTGCCAGTAGTATCAACTCTGGAAACACCATATATTTT once TRBJ1-3 TRBV19 NA
CASSLSAGAGNTIYF TGCGCCAGCAGCTTGTCGGCAGGGGCTGGAAACACCATATATTTT NA TRBJ1-3 TRBV5-1 NA
CASSQEVQPNTEAFF TGCGCCAGCAGCCAAGAAGTACAGCCGAACACTGAAGCTTTCTTT NA TRBJ1-1 TRBV4-3 NA
CASTGQGGNTEAFF TGTGCCAGCACCGGACAGGGAGGGAACACTGAAGCTTTCTTT once TRBJ1-1 TRBV7-9 TRBD1
CASSLGLAESYEQYF TGTGCCAGCAGCTTGGGTCTAGCGGAGTCCTACGAGCAGTACTTC NA TRBJ2-7 TRBV5-4 TRBD2
CASSQDAPTRQGWGGYTF TGTGCCAGCAGCCAAGATGCCCCTACAAGACAGGGCTGGGGTGGCTACACCTTC once TRBJ1-2 TRBV3-1/TRBV3-2 TRBD1
CASSTTGRSYEQYF TGCGCCAGCAGTACGACCGGGAGGTCCTACGAGCAGTACTTC few TRBJ2-7 TRBV10-2 TRBD2
CASSLNSIYEQYF TGTGCCTCCTCATTGAACAGCATCTACGAGCAGTACTTC NA TRBJ2-7 TRBV30 NA
CASSDLTGRRLHGYTF TGTGCCAGCAGTGACCTGACAGGGCGGCGCTTGCATGGCTACACCTTC NA TRBJ1-2 TRBV2 TRBD1
CASSDQGSNQPQHF TGTGCCAGCAGTGACCAGGGTTCCAATCAGCCCCAGCATTTT few TRBJ1-5 TRBV6-1 NA
CASSLEGSGKGETQYF TGCGCCAGCAGCTTGGAGGGTAGCGGGAAAGGGGAGACCCAGTACTTC NA TRBJ2-5 TRBV5-1 TRBD2
CASRRGTGNTIYF TGTGCCAGTAGGCGGGGGACTGGAAACACCATATATTTT NA TRBJ1-3 TRBV19 NA
CAWSGGDTTEAFF TGTGCCTGGAGTGGAGGGGACACCACTGAAGCTTTCTTT NA TRBJ1-1 TRBV30 NA
CAISESLVSGYTF TGTGCCATCAGTGAATCCCTAGTAAGTGGCTACACCTTC NA TRBJ1-2 TRBV10-3 NA
CASSQDYNDSPLGGEQYF TGTGCCAGCAGCCAAGATTACAACGACAGTCCCTTGGGAGGTGAGCAGTACTTC NA TRBJ2-7 TRBV3-1/TRBV3-2 NA
CASSLGRENPEQYF TGTGCCAGCAGCTTAGGCCGGGAGAACCCCGAGCAGTACTTC NA TRBJ2-7 TRBV11-2 NA
CASSPALNEQFF TGTGCCAGTAGTCCCGCGCTCAATGAGCAGTTCTTC NA TRBJ2-1 TRBV19 NA